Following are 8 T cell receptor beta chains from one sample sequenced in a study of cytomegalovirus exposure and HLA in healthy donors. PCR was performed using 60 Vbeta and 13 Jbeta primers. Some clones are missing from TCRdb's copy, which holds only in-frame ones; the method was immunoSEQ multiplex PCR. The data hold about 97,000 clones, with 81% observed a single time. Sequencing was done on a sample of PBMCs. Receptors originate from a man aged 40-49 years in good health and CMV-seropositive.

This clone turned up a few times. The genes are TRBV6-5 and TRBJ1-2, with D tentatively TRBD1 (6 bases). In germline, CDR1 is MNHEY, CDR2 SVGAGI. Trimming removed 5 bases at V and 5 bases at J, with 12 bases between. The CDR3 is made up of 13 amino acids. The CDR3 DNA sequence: TGTGCCAGCAGTAGGACAGATTATTATGGCTACACCTTC. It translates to CASSRTDYYGYTF.

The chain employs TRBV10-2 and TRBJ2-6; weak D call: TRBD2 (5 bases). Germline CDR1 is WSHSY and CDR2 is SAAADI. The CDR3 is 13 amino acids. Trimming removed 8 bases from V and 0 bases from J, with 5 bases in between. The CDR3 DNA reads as TGCGCCAGCGGGAGCTCTGGGGCCAACGTCCTGACTTTC. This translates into CASGSSGANVLTF.

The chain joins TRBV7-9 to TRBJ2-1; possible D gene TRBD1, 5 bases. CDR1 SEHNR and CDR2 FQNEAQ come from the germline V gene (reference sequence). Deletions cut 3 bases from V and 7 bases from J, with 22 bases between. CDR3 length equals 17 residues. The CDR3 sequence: CASSLGRAAHLVNEQFF. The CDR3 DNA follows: TGTGCCAGCAGCTTGGGCAGGGCAGCCCATCTGGTTAATGAGCAGTTCTTC. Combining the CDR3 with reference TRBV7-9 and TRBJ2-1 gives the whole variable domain DTGVSQNPRHKITKRGQNVTFRCDPISEHNRLYWYRQTLGQGPEFLTYFQNEAQLEKSRLLSDRFSAERPKGSFSTLEIQRTEQGDSAMYLCASSLGRAAHLVNEQFFGPGTRLTVL.

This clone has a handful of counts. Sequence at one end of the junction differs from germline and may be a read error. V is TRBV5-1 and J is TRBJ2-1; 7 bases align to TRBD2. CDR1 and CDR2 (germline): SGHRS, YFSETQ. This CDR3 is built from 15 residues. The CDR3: CASTLGRGSVDEQFF. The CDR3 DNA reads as TGCGCCAGCACCTTGGGACGCGGGAGTGTCGATGAGCAGTTCTTC.

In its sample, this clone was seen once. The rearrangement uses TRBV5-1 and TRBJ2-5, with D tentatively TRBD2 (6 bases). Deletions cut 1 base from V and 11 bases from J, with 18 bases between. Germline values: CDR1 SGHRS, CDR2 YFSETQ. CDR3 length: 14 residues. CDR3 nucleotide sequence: TGCGCCAGCAGCTTGCCCGGGAGCGTAGGGGAGCAGTACTTC. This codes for CASSLPGSVGEQYF.

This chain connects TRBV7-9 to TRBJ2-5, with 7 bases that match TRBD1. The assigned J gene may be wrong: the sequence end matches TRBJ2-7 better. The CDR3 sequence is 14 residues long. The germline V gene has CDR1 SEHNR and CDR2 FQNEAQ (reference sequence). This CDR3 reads CASSLTGTDYEQYF. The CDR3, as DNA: TGTGCCAGCAGCTTAACCGGGACAGACTACGAGCAGTACTTC.

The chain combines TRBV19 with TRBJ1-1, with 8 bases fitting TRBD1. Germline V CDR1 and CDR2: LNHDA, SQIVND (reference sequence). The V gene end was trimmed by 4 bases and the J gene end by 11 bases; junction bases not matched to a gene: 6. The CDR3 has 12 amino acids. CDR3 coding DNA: TGTGCCAGTAGTACACCAGGGGGCTCGGCTTTCTTT. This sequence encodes CASSTPGGSAFF.

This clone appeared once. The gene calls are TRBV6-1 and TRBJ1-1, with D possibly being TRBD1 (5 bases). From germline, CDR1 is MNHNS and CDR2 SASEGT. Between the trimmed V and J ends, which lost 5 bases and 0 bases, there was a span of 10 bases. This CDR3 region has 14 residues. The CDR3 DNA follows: TGTGCCAGCAGTCCCGGACATCTGAACACTGAAGCTTTCTTT. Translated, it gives CASSPGHLNTEAFF.